One sample yielded the 28 T cell receptor beta chains listed below, sequenced in a study of blood T cell repertoires in COVID-19. Sequencing was performed with immunoSEQ multiplex PCR; in TCRdb, only in-frame clones are kept and a portion is missing. In the table there are about 46,000 clones, 75% to 90% of which are singletons. The specimen was peripheral blood. The receptors come from a human donor in a cohort sampled during active COVID-19.

This clone is a singleton in its sample. This chain joins TRBV6-1 and TRBJ1-2; perhaps TRBD1 as D (5 bases). Trimming removed 3 bases at V and 1 base at J, with 6 bases between. This CDR3 spans 13 amino acids. Germline lookup yields CDR1 MNHNS and CDR2 SASEGT. The CDR3, as DNA: TGTGCCAGCAGTGACCAGGGTAACTATGGCTACACCTTC. Translated, it gives CASSDQGNYGYTF.

The V call is TRBV7-9, the J call TRBJ2-2, with D perhaps matching TRBD1 (6 bases). V dropped 5 bases and J dropped 4 bases, with 11 bases sitting between them. This CDR3 comprises 14 residues. Per the germline V gene, CDR1 is SEHNR and CDR2 is FQNEAQ (reference sequence). In DNA form, the CDR3 reads TGTGCCAGCAGCCTACAGGGTACCACCGGGGAGCTGTTTTTT. Translation gives CASSLQGTTGELFF.

The rearrangement uses TRBV30 and TRBJ2-1, with 8 bases aligning to TRBD1. V trimming: 2 bases; J trimming: 0 bases; junction bases outside the gene matches: 3. The germline V gene encodes CDR1 GTSNPN and CDR2 SVGIG (reference sequence). CDR3 length: 15 amino acids. The CDR3 nucleotides read TGTGCCTGGAGTAAAGGACAGGGCTCCTACAATGAGCAGTTCTTC. As protein: CAWSKGQGSYNEQFF. The variable domain in full, with the rest retrieved from reference TRBV30 and TRBJ2-1, is SQTIHQWPATLVQPVGSPLSLECTVEGTSNPNLYWYRQAAGRGLQLLFYSVGIGQISSEVPQNLSASRPQDRQFILSSKKLLLSDSGFYLCAWSKGQGSYNEQFFGPGTRLTVL.

The chain recombines TRBV2 with TRBJ1-2; D possibly corresponds to TRBD1 (5 bases). The germline V gene has CDR1 SNHLY and CDR2 FYNNEI. V dropped 7 bases and J dropped 7 bases, with 13 bases sitting between them. This CDR3 region has 12 residues. CDR3 sequence (DNA): TGTGCCAGCATTTCACCCGGGGGTGGCTACACCTTC. It encodes CASISPGGGYTF.

This chain links TRBV6-2 or TRBV6-3 with TRBJ1-1; D possibly corresponds to TRBD1 (5 bases). The CDR3 length is 14 residues. V lost 6 bases, J lost 6 bases, and 17 bases lay in between. The germline CDR1 and CDR2 sequences are MNHEY and SVGEGT. CDR3 nucleotides: TGTGCCAGCAGCGAGGGACTCCCGGGCCCTGAAGCTTTCTTT. Translation gives CASSEGLPGPEAFF.

The rearrangement links TRBV4-2 to TRBJ1-1; 7 nucleotides agree with TRBD1. V lost 5 bases and J lost 5; bases outside the gene matches: 8. The germline V gene encodes CDR1 LGHNA and CDR2 YNFKEQ. CDR3 size: 14 residues. CDR3 amino acids: CASSERGRETEAFF. DNA of the CDR3: TGTGCCAGCAGCGAAAGGGGGCGGGAAACTGAAGCTTTCTTT.

The V and J genes are TRBV15 and TRBJ1-2; possible D gene TRBD1, 6 bases. This CDR3 contains 16 residues. V shed 0 bases and J shed 3 bases, with 14 bases lying between them. Germline CDR1 and CDR2: LNHNV and YYDKDF (reference sequence). Here the CDR3 reads CATSRDQGNRDYGYTF. CDR3 DNA: TGTGCCACCAGCAGAGATCAGGGAAACAGGGACTATGGCTACACCTTC.

This chain links TRBV6-5 with TRBJ1-1; 12 bases align to TRBD1. The CDR3 is 14 residues long. Germline trimming cut 7 bases from V and 11 bases from J; bases unmatched to any gene: 11. CDR1 and CDR2 from the germline V gene are MNHEY and SVGAGI. CDR3 protein: CASISGDRGREAFF. CDR3 bases: TGTGCCAGCATCTCCGGGGACAGGGGGCGTGAGGCTTTCTTT.

This rearrangement joins TRBV28 to TRBJ1-4; 7 bases are a match to TRBD1. Trimming took 2 bases from V and 2 from J; bases not matched to a gene: 11. Germline values: CDR1 MDHEN, CDR2 SYDVKM. This CDR3 has 18 residues. The CDR3 nucleotides read TGTGCCAGCAGTTTAAAGGGGACAGTTTTTCTGACTAATGAAAAACTGTTTTTT. This codes for CASSLKGTVFLTNEKLFF. Full variable domain (remainder filled in from reference TRBV28 and TRBJ1-4): DVKVTQSSRYLVKRTGEKVFLECVQDMDHENMFWYRQDPGLGLRLIYFSYDVKMKEKGDIPEGYSVSREKKERFSLILESASTNQTSMYLCASSLKGTVFLTNEKLFFGSGTQLSVL.

The chain uses TRBV25-1 and TRBJ1-4, with D unclear. The CDR3 runs 12 residues. V lost 7 bases and J 12 bases, leaving 15 bases between the germline ends. The germline gives CDR1 MGHDK, CDR2 SYGVNS. The CDR3 DNA follows: TGTGCCAGCACCGGACTTTTCGGCCAACTGTTTTTT. Protein sequence: CASTGLFGQLFF.

The chain has TRBV27 and TRBJ2-7, with TRBD1 identical over 12 bases. This CDR3 has 14 residues. J was trimmed by 5 bases and V by 6 bases; bases with no gene match: 5. The germline CDR1 and CDR2 sequences are MNHEY and SMNVEV (reference sequence). CDR3 coding DNA: TGTGCCAGCAGCCTGGGACAGGGGGCAAACGAGCAGTACTTC. Amino acids: CASSLGQGANEQYF.

This CDR3 reads CASSQEGQGMTEAFF. CDR3 bases: TGCGCCAGCAGCCAAGAAGGACAGGGGATGACTGAAGCTTTCTTT. This chain connects TRBV4-3 to TRBJ1-1; 9 nucleotides match TRBD1. Germline-derived CDR1 and CDR2 are LGHNA and YSLEER. The V and J ends lost 0 bases and 5 bases, in that order; junction bases with no gene match: 4. CDR3 size: 15 residues.

The chain uses TRBV12-3 or TRBV12-4 and TRBJ1-2; D may be TRBD1 (5 bases). Trimming cost V 4 bases and J 6 bases, with 6 bases left between them. CDR3 length equals 11 residues. CDR3 loop: CASSSGDGYTF. The CDR3 region has the DNA TGTGCCAGCAGTTCGGGGGATGGCTACACCTTC.

V usage is TRBV5-1 and J usage is TRBJ2-3; 10 nucleotides agree with TRBD1. This CDR3 is built from 14 residues. V lost 4 bases to trimming and J lost 5 bases; unmatched junction nucleotides: 4. Per the germline V gene, CDR1 is SGHRS and CDR2 is YFSETQ. The CDR3: CASSRQGAVDTQYF. CDR3 nucleotide sequence: TGCGCCAGCAGCCGACAGGGGGCTGTAGATACGCAGTATTTT.

The chain couples TRBV5-1 to TRBJ1-3; no clear D. The CDR3 has 15 residues. Looked up from germline, CDR1 is SGHRS and CDR2 is YFSETQ. V gave up 0 bases and J gave up 3 bases, with 10 bases separating them. The CDR3 is CASSLAGIGGNTIYF. CDR3 bases: TGCGCCAGCAGCTTGGCAGGAATTGGTGGAAACACCATATATTTT.

The chain carries TRBV18 and TRBJ2-7; tentatively, D is TRBD1 (6 bases). Trimming shortened V by 2 bases and J by 3 bases, and 8 bases separated the two germline ends. CDR3 size: 13 residues. Germline CDR1 is KGHSH and CDR2 is LQKENI. CDR3: CASSPTGSYEQYF. The CDR3, as DNA: TGTGCCAGCTCACCAACAGGGAGCTACGAGCAGTACTTC.

The gene calls are TRBV7-6 and TRBJ1-5; possibly TRBD1 for D (5 bases). Deletions cut 5 bases from V and 3 bases from J, with 11 bases between. Germline V lookup: CDR1 SGHVS, CDR2 FNYEAQ. The CDR3 is made up of 14 amino acids. The CDR3 sequence: CASSETGPNQPQHF. CDR3 sequence (DNA): TGTGCCAGCAGCGAAACAGGACCCAATCAGCCCCAGCATTTT.

The chain carries TRBV6-4 and TRBJ2-3; TRBD2 agrees at 10 bases. CDR3 length: 16 amino acids. J was trimmed by 0 bases and V by 0 bases; bases with no gene match: 0. The V gene's germline CDR1 is MRHNA and CDR2 SNTAGT. CDR3 nucleotides: TGTGCCAGCAGTGACTCAGCGGGAGGGAGCACAGATACGCAGTATTTT. Its translation: CASSDSAGGSTDTQYF.

The chain couples TRBV24-1 to TRBJ2-7; 10 bases align to TRBD1. V trimming: 3 bases; J trimming: 4 bases; junction bases outside the gene matches: 8. The CDR3 length is 16 residues. Per germline, CDR1 KGHDR and CDR2 SFDVKD. The CDR3 reads CATSDHRGQGIYEQYF. The CDR3 bases are TGTGCCACCAGTGATCATAGGGGACAGGGGATTTACGAGCAGTACTTC.

The rearrangement links TRBV27 to TRBJ1-5; maybe TRBD1 (5 bases). This CDR3 spans 16 amino acids. The V end lost 2 bases, the J end lost 0 bases, and 11 bases lay between the germline ends. Germline-derived CDR1 and CDR2 are MNHEY and SMNVEV (reference sequence). The CDR3 protein is CASSLKGSPSNQPQHF. CDR3 bases: TGTGCCAGCAGTTTAAAGGGGTCCCCTAGCAATCAGCCCCAGCATTTT.

The chain joins TRBV5-4 to TRBJ1-6; 7 nucleotides agree with TRBD1. CDR3 length: 14 amino acids. Germline V gene sequence: CDR1 SGHNT, CDR2 YYREEE (reference sequence). Trimming cost V 4 bases and J 6 bases; bases outside gene matches: 4. This chain's CDR3 is CASSARQGNSPLHF. The CDR3 bases are TGTGCCAGCAGCGCCCGACAGGGTAATTCACCCCTCCACTTT.

V is TRBV7-9 and J is TRBJ2-2; 7 bases align to TRBD1. Germline values: CDR1 SEHNR, CDR2 FQNEAQ (reference sequence). Trimming took 3 bases from V and 0 from J; bases not matched to a gene: 7. The CDR3 has 17 residues. The CDR3 protein is CASSLKWGTANTGELFF. In DNA form, the CDR3 reads TGTGCCAGCAGCTTGAAGTGGGGGACAGCGAACACCGGGGAGCTGTTTTTT.

This chain links TRBV7-9 with TRBJ1-5; TRBD1 aligns across 7 bases. The CDR3 is 14 amino acids. With V trimmed by 5 bases and J by 4 bases, 5 bases remained unmatched. Germline CDR1 is SEHNR and CDR2 is FQNEAQ (reference sequence). For the CDR3, the DNA is TGTGCCAGCAGCGGGACAGAACAAAATCAGCCCCAGCATTTT. It translates to CASSGTEQNQPQHF.

The chain has TRBV21-1 and TRBJ2-7; the table's D call, TRBD2, has no DNA check behind it. TRBV21-1 is a documented pseudogene. CDR3 size: 17 residues. CDR3 residues: CASRCAPGAGGVHEQYF. In nucleotides, the CDR3 is TGTGCCAGCAGATGCGCTCCCGGGGCGGGAGGGGTCCACGAGCAGTACTTC.

The chain recombines TRBV23-1 with TRBJ1-4, with 7 nucleotides matching TRBD1. TRBV23-1 counts as an open reading frame of uncertain function. Trimming removed 4 bases from V and 3 bases from J; junction bases left unmatched: 11. The CDR3 runs 17 residues. This CDR3 is CASSPTYTGDSNEKLFF. The CDR3 DNA is TGCGCCAGCAGTCCGACGTACACAGGGGACTCTAATGAAAAACTGTTTTTT.

This chain connects TRBV5-1 to TRBJ2-5; a weak D match, TRBD1 (6 bases). The CDR3 totals 15 residues. Germline assignment: CDR1 SGHRS and CDR2 YFSETQ. V was pared by 5 bases and J by 3 bases, with 17 bases between. Written as DNA, the CDR3 is TGCGCCAGCAGGACCAGACCCAAGGGGGAAGAGACCCAGTACTTC. It encodes CASRTRPKGEETQYF.

This chain uses TRBV4-2 with TRBJ2-7, with D tentatively TRBD2 (6 bases). The germline V gene encodes CDR1 LGHNA and CDR2 YNFKEQ. This CDR3 spans 16 amino acids. The V and J ends lost 2 bases and 3 bases respectively, with 17 bases between them. CDR3 region: CASSQPVGGANYEQYF. CDR3 DNA sequence: TGTGCCAGCAGCCAACCCGTAGGAGGGGCCAACTACGAGCAGTACTTC.

The chain carries TRBV6-5 and TRBJ2-7; 13 nucleotides line up with TRBD2. V lost 7 bases and J lost 2; bases outside the gene matches: 2. The CDR3 loop spans 14 amino acids. Germline values: CDR1 MNHEY, CDR2 SVGAGI. The CDR3 region is CASTGTSGTYEQYF. As DNA, the CDR3 is TGTGCCAGCACCGGGACTAGCGGGACCTACGAGCAGTACTTC.